This section outlines one TCR beta chain sequence together with its context. The antigen remains unidentified. J was trimmed by 5 bases and V by 1 base; bases with no gene match: 14. Germline V gene lookup returns CDR1 SGHDT and CDR2 YYEEEE. CDR3 length equals 18 residues. This record comes from a study of cytomegalovirus exposure and HLA in healthy donors. PCR employed 60 Vbeta and 13 Jbeta primers. The table came from immunoSEQ multiplex PCR; TCRdb's copy has only in-frame clones and leaves some out. In the table there are 150,000 to 200,000 clones, about 81% of which are singletons. Study findings and constraints: No immune exposure information besides CMV serostatus was available.

The material sequenced was PBMCs. The TCR originated in a man aged 18 to 29 in good health and CMV-seronegative. The chain employs TRBV5-6 and TRBJ2-7, with TRBD2 identical over 11 bases. The CDR3 region is CASSLLRRLAGGGDEQYF. The DNA for the CDR3 is TGTGCCAGCAGCTTGTTAAGGCGGCTAGCGGGAGGTGGGGACGAGCAGTACTTC. The whole variable domain, filled in from reference TRBV5-6 and TRBJ2-7, reads DAGVTQSPTHLIKTRGQQVTLRCSPKSGHDTVSWYQQALGQGPQFIFQYYEEEERQRGNFPDRFSGHQFPNYSSELNVNALLLGDSALYLCASSLLRRLAGGGDEQYFGPGTRLTVT.